This TCR beta chain emerged from a study of post-analysis software for immune sequencing data. Study at large: Relapsing-remitting, secondary progressive and progressive-relapsing forms made up the multiple sclerosis disease courses. Findings and caveats of the study: Among several TRBV segments more frequent in patients than controls were TRBV5-6, TRBV5-1 and TRBV20-1. Strong co-clustering by F measure was evident for samples that had been prepared in the same batch. Among multiple sclerosis patients, normalized Chao1 diversity was significantly below that of controls.

Tagging with unique molecular identifiers was a feature of the TCR beta cDNA libraries. TCRdb re-called the PCR reads through MiXCR, storing one row per CDR3 protein. The sample consists of some 800,000 distinct CDR3 sequences, just over 45% of them appearing once. Comment on this clonotype: What it binds is unknown.

The CDR3 runs to 11 residues. Looked up from germline, CDR1 is SQVTM and CDR2 is ANQGSEA. Trimming removed 6 bases from V and 10 bases from J, with 13 bases in between. This sequence was found in a girl between 10 and 17 years old with multiple sclerosis. The sequencing input was blood. The chain combines TRBV29-1 with TRBJ2-1; tentatively, D is TRBD1 (6 bases). CDR3 sequence (DNA): TGCAGCGTAGAGCAGGGGCTCGAGCAGTTCTTC. This sequence encodes CSVEQGLEQFF.